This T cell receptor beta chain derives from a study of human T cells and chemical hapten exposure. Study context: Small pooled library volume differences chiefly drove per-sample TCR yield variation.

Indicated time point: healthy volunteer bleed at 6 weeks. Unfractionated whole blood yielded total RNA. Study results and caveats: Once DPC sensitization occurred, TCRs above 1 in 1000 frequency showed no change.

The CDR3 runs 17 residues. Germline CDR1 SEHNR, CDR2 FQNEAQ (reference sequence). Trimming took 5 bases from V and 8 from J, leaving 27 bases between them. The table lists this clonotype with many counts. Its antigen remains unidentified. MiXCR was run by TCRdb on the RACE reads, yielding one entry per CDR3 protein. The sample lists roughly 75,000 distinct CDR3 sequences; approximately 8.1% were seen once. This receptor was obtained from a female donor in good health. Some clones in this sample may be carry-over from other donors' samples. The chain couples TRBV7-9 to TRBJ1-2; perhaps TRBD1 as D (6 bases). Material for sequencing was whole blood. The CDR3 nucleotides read TGTGCCAGCAGCCCGCCTGGGCAACAGGGTCCCCCTCGCGGCTACACCTTC. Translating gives CASSPPGQQGPPRGYTF.